Listed below are T cell receptor beta chains from one sample, sequenced in a study of monozygotic twins with inflammatory bowel disease. With the 5' RACE reads reprocessed, TCRdb shows one record per CDR3 protein and no DNA. Its table lists 300,000 to 450,000 distinct CDR3 sequences. Input material: blood. The receptors here all came from a human donor with ulcerative colitis or Crohn's disease, or a healthy co-twin of an affected twin (not recorded which). Each CDR3 is given with its conserved first and last residue. The order of the fields is J gene, V gene, CDR3 protein.

j_gene: TRBJ2-2; v_gene: TRBV7-9; CDR3aa: CASSPAEQLNTGELFF
j_gene: TRBJ2-7; v_gene: TRBV29-1; CDR3aa: CSVEGGTGGDEQYF
j_gene: TRBJ2-3; v_gene: TRBV5-4; CDR3aa: CASSGWTRNTDTQYF
j_gene: TRBJ2-3; v_gene: TRBV6-2/TRBV6-3; CDR3aa: CASSPTGVATDTQYF
j_gene: TRBJ1-6; v_gene: TRBV7-2; CDR3aa: CASRQGSNSPLHF
j_gene: TRBJ2-5; v_gene: TRBV30; CDR3aa: CACSSPGPPPETQYF
j_gene: TRBJ2-6; v_gene: TRBV27; CDR3aa: CASSLEARFTSHSGANVLTF
j_gene: TRBJ2-7; v_gene: TRBV5-6; CDR3aa: CASSVRRWDEQYF
j_gene: TRBJ2-7; v_gene: TRBV12-5; CDR3aa: CASGPEPGPYEQYF
j_gene: TRBJ2-3; v_gene: TRBV7-9; CDR3aa: CASSLLGTSGGTDTQYF
j_gene: TRBJ1-2; v_gene: TRBV5-1; CDR3aa: CASSLERVPYGYTF
j_gene: TRBJ2-5; v_gene: TRBV4-1; CDR3aa: CASSQEGTGDQETQYF
j_gene: TRBJ2-7; v_gene: TRBV20-1; CDR3aa: CSAIGLKNRVSYEQYF
j_gene: TRBJ1-4; v_gene: TRBV9; CDR3aa: CASSGRATNEKLFF
j_gene: TRBJ2-1; v_gene: TRBV11-2; CDR3aa: CASSLTAGTGPYNEQFF
j_gene: TRBJ2-1; v_gene: TRBV6-5; CDR3aa: CASSYYDRNNEQFF
j_gene: TRBJ2-7; v_gene: TRBV12-3/TRBV12-4; CDR3aa: CASSRLSYEQYF
j_gene: TRBJ1-1; v_gene: TRBV5-1; CDR3aa: CASTTGQGATEAFF
j_gene: TRBJ1-6; v_gene: TRBV20-1; CDR3aa: CSARIFTGDSPLRF
j_gene: TRBJ2-3; v_gene: TRBV7-9; CDR3aa: CASSSIKTGISTDTQYF
j_gene: TRBJ1-1; v_gene: TRBV25-1; CDR3aa: CASRAGGMNTEAFF
j_gene: TRBJ1-1; v_gene: TRBV7-2; CDR3aa: CASSRLLSGNTEAFF
j_gene: TRBJ2-3; v_gene: TRBV20-1; CDR3aa: CSAREGQGWADTQYF
j_gene: TRBJ1-5; v_gene: TRBV5-5; CDR3aa: CASTEPGQGRQPQHF
j_gene: TRBJ1-5; v_gene: TRBV6-5; CDR3aa: CASRPDRDQPQHF
j_gene: TRBJ1-2; v_gene: TRBV6-5; CDR3aa: CASSYSNRLADGYTF
j_gene: TRBJ1-1; v_gene: TRBV7-2; CDR3aa: CASSSSRTAEAFF
j_gene: TRBJ2-7; v_gene: TRBV10-3; CDR3aa: CAISAGLAGGNSYEQYF
j_gene: TRBJ2-1; v_gene: TRBV10-3; CDR3aa: CAISNGQVLDEQFF
j_gene: TRBJ2-5; v_gene: TRBV7-3; CDR3aa: CASSRGDGLQETQYF
j_gene: TRBJ1-2; v_gene: TRBV29-1; CDR3aa: CSVVGDSPNYGYTF
j_gene: TRBJ1-5; v_gene: TRBV7-3; CDR3aa: CASSLREGEGNQPQHF
j_gene: TRBJ2-7; v_gene: TRBV12-3/TRBV12-4; CDR3aa: CASGATGHSYEQYF
j_gene: TRBJ2-7; v_gene: TRBV7-9; CDR3aa: CASSRLPNGPYEQYF
j_gene: TRBJ2-2; v_gene: TRBV12-3/TRBV12-4; CDR3aa: CASSFTSVLNTGELFF
j_gene: TRBJ1-5; v_gene: TRBV12-3/TRBV12-4; CDR3aa: CAGSPRQGAQPQHF
j_gene: TRBJ1-1; v_gene: TRBV27; CDR3aa: CASSLDHALMNTEAFF
j_gene: TRBJ2-7; v_gene: TRBV7-3; CDR3aa: CASSLTYPDCETYEQYF
j_gene: TRBJ2-6; v_gene: TRBV20-1; CDR3aa: CSASVSGANVLTF
j_gene: TRBJ2-7; v_gene: TRBV20-1; CDR3aa: CSARGRLGQTYEQYF
j_gene: TRBJ2-7; v_gene: TRBV4-3; CDR3aa: CASSQDRGVNYEQYF
j_gene: TRBJ2-1; v_gene: TRBV6-1; CDR3aa: CASIRPAGGQNSYNEQFF
j_gene: TRBJ2-7; v_gene: TRBV20-1; CDR3aa: CSATVSGATYEQYF
j_gene: TRBJ1-5; v_gene: TRBV5-1; CDR3aa: CASSSRVTPREPQHF
j_gene: TRBJ2-7; v_gene: TRBV15; CDR3aa: CATSRDPVRNYEQYF
j_gene: TRBJ2-2; v_gene: TRBV30; CDR3aa: CAWSADGGTGELFF
j_gene: TRBJ2-1; v_gene: TRBV7-2; CDR3aa: CASSLAWEQFF
j_gene: TRBJ2-7; v_gene: TRBV28; CDR3aa: CASTPDSYEQYF
j_gene: TRBJ1-5; v_gene: TRBV10-3; CDR3aa: CAISEEGQGASQPQHF
j_gene: TRBJ1-2; v_gene: TRBV6-5; CDR3aa: CASTGLGYGYTF
j_gene: TRBJ2-5; v_gene: TRBV20-1; CDR3aa: CSAPSRGKTQYF
j_gene: TRBJ2-3; v_gene: TRBV24-1; CDR3aa: CATSDPQGTDTQYF
j_gene: TRBJ1-1; v_gene: TRBV30; CDR3aa: CAWSVRVRAEAFF
j_gene: TRBJ1-1; v_gene: TRBV7-9; CDR3aa: CASSSTRAAQMNTEAFF